This T cell receptor beta chain was found in a study of metastatic and nonmetastatic thyroid tumors. TCRdb re-analyzed the PCR reads through MiXCR. The data hold some 40,000 clones, with approximately 20% observed a single time. All patients reached thyroid surgery having received no treatment beforehand. Germline CDR1 SGHRS, CDR2 YFSETQ. The CDR3 covers 14 residues. V was clipped by 4 bases and J by 5 bases, with 15 bases between them. This clone was recorded a few times. A read error may be the cause here, since a much bigger clone is one base away. The sample holds other DNA sequences that translate to the same CDR3.

Sequenced material: tumor tissue. This TCR was recovered from a female donor with papillary thyroid cancer or a benign thyroid nodule (not recorded which). Some clones in this sample may be carry-over from other donors' samples. The chain employs TRBV5-1 and TRBJ1-1; no reliable D call. CDR3 loop: CASSARTADTEAFF. The CDR3 DNA reads TGCGCCAGCAGCGCCCGTACAGCGGATACTGAAGCTTTCTTT.